This T cell receptor (beta chain) was captured in a study of blood T cells in healthy people across ages. With a J-beta primer mix and a sample-barcoded 5' primer, a second PCR ran about 6 to 11 cycles. TCRdb redid the calling of the 5' RACE reads with MiXCR, one entry per CDR3 protein. The sample holds some 1,500,000 distinct CDR3 sequences, 35% to 45% seen once. Of note for this clonotype: A much larger clone differs from this one at a single base, so this may be a read error.

A minimum of 6 million PBMCs was isolated per sample. Trimming cost V 2 bases and J 3 bases, with 10 bases left between them. This CDR3 has 14 residues. CDR1 SGHTA and CDR2 FQGNSA come from the germline V gene. The genes are TRBV7-2 and TRBJ2-5; possibly TRBD2 for D (5 bases). What was sequenced was blood. The sequence was obtained from a young woman in good health. DNA for the CDR3: TGTGCCAGCAGCTTATTCGGGGAGAAAGAGACCCAGTACTTC. It is translated as CASSLFGEKETQYF.